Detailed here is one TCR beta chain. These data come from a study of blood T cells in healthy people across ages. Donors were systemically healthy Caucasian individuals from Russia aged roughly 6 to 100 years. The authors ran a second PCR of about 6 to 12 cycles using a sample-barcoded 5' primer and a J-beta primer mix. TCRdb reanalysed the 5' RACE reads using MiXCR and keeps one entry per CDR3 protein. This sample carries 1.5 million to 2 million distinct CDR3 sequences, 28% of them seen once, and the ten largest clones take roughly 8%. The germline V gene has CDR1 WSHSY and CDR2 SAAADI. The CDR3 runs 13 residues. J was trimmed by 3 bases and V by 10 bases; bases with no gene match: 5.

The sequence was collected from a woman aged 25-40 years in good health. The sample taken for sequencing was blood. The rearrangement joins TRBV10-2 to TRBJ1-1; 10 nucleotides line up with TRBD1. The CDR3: CATKGTGDTEAFF. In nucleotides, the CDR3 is TGCGCCACTAAGGGGACAGGGGACACTGAAGCTTTCTTT.